Detailed here is one T cell receptor (beta chain). Its antigen has not been determined. Per-base quality was not reported, and no clone a single base away is much larger than it. This record comes from a study of post-analysis software for immune sequencing data (dated by TCRdb to between 2015 and 2016). With regard to the full study: Relapsing-remitting, secondary progressive and progressive-relapsing multiple sclerosis were recorded as disease courses, and subtype annotation was lacking for some patients. Patient repertoires were compared against ten to eleven previously published healthy control repertoires from donors aged 6 to 25 years. A subset of samples was prepared in parallel using single-end sample barcoding, then pooled and co-amplified after Illumina adapter ligation.

V loses 4 bases of germline sequence and J loses 5 bases, and the interval between the two ends is 6 bases. CDR1 SGHRS and CDR2 YFSETQ are derived from the germline V gene. Spanning cysteine to phenylalanine, the CDR3 consists of 11 amino acids. The only DNA kept is the CDR3, 33 bases in frame from the first base. Findings and caveats that apply to the study as a whole: Significantly higher frequencies in patients than in controls were found for a few TRBV segments, including TRBV5-6, TRBV5-1 and TRBV20-1. The multiple sclerosis patient group was slightly younger than the control group. When samples were clustered directly using the F measure, samples prepared in the same batch co-clustered strongly, which prompted a batch-effect correction. Significantly lower normalized Chao1 diversity was found in multiple sclerosis patients than in controls, suggesting substantial peripheral T-cell clonal expansion.

Library generation was performed with PCR. Sequencing relied on an Illumina HiSeq 2500. To reduce PCR and sequencing biases, unique molecular identifiers were built into the TCR beta cDNA libraries. Every 1 to 10 million input T cells yielded approximately 500,000 cDNA molecules, meaning each molecule approximated one T cell. Patient libraries were prepared and sequenced with the same protocol used for the earlier healthy control dataset. Within a given batch, samples were prepared together, multiplexed and sequenced on the same HiSeq lane. The authors' pipeline ran thus. Raw barcoded reads were processed with MIGEC, and single-read molecular identifier groups were discarded before consensus assembly and CDR3 extraction. Clonotype tables were post-analysed with VDJtools, normalizing diversity by down-sampling all datasets to the smallest sample size. In repertoire overlap clustering, CDR3 amino acid sequences, but not nucleotide sequences, were matched to correct batch-related cross-sample contamination. The public sequencing data were trimmed at Q25 with fastp and processed into clonotypes with MiXCR by TCRdb, which kept only in-frame beta chains. Each CDR3 protein gets just one entry, which takes the most common genes and DNA from the rows behind it. The V and J calls shown here were made by TCRdb, not taken from the authors' results. The sample profile shows around 440,000 distinct CDR3 sequences; around 40% of them were found once. The leading ten clones occupy about 12% of the sample.

TCR beta repertoires were profiled from peripheral blood of roughly twelve young patients with multiple sclerosis to demonstrate the VDJtools post-analysis software. The multiple sclerosis patients were children and adolescents between about 6 and 16 years of age. This TCR derives from a girl aged 5-17 years with multiple sclerosis. Sequencing was performed on blood. The chain links TRBV5-1 with TRBJ1-1; confidence is insufficient to name the D gene. DNA sequence: TGCGCCAGCAGCATCGGTACTGAAGCTTTCTTT. The resulting protein is CASSIGTEAFF.